The present entry profiles one T cell receptor (beta chain) with its context. Its antigen remains unknown. The CDR3 contains 12 residues. Trimming pared 5 bases from V and 8 bases from J, leaving 10 bases between. The repertoire was sequenced with immunoSEQ multiplex PCR; TCRdb's copy has only in-frame clones and lacks some. The sample yields over 110,000 clones, around 93% seen once. This record belongs to a study of T cell responses to AZD1222 COVID-19 vaccine. Overall study context: Analyses pooled second doses at about 4 or about 12 weeks. Regarding the study as a whole: Spike as a whole was targeted by vaccine-associated CD4 TCRs, dominant at 160-218 and 743-854.

This TCR was recovered from an adult in good health. Material: peripheral blood, obtained on day 0 of AZD1222 vaccination. The chain has TRBV12-3 or TRBV12-4 and TRBJ2-4; perhaps TRBD2 as D (5 bases). CDR3 DNA: TGTGCCAGCAGTCCATCAGCGGACATTCAGTACTTC. It yields the protein CASSPSADIQYF.